A single sample gave rise to the 10 T cell receptor beta chains below, sequenced in a study of cytomegalovirus exposure and HLA in healthy donors. Use of 60 Vbeta and 13 Jbeta primers characterized the PCR. Assay used: immunoSEQ multiplex PCR; TCRdb lists only in-frame clones, some missing. This sample has about 180,000 clones; 60% to 80% occur once, and the top ten carry 2.4%. Sequenced material: PBMCs. The receptors were sampled from a man in his sixties in good health and CMV-seronegative.

As regards this clone: Its ends do not fully match the called genes, so a read error is possible. The chain has TRBV2 and TRBJ1-1, with 7 bases that match TRBD1. The V gene's germline CDR1 is SNHLY and CDR2 FYNNEI. This CDR3 has 14 amino acids. This chain's CDR3 is CASSEVTGISEAFF. The CDR3 region has the DNA TGTGCCAGCAGCGAAGTGACAGGGATCTCTGAAGCTTTCTTT.

This clone was seen a single time. The rearrangement uses TRBV5-4 and TRBJ1-2, with 9 bases lining up with TRBD1. V lost 4 bases to trimming and J lost 6 bases; unmatched junction nucleotides: 1. CDR1 is SGHNT, CDR2 YYREEE, per germline (reference sequence). The CDR3 length is 12 residues. The CDR3 DNA sequence: TGTGCCAGCAGCCGACAGGGGGATGGCTACACCTTC. It encodes CASSRQGDGYTF.

CDR3 region: CASRPLAGVGETQYF. As DNA, the CDR3 is TGTGCCAGCAGGCCTCTAGCGGGAGTGGGGGAGACCCAGTACTTC. This rearrangement joins TRBV7-2 to TRBJ2-5, with 10 positions matching TRBD2. CDR3 length equals 15 residues. CDR1 SGHTA and CDR2 FQGNSA come from the germline V gene. V shed 6 bases, J shed 5 bases, and the junction held 9 bases outside the gene matches.

This clone is a singleton in its sample. The gene calls are TRBV7-8 and TRBJ2-1; 7 bases agree with TRBD2. V was pared by 2 bases and J by 5 bases, with 3 bases of the junction left unmatched. In germline, CDR1 is SGHVS, CDR2 FQNEAQ. This CDR3 region has 14 residues. The CDR3 sequence is CASSLTSADNEQFF. Here the CDR3 DNA reads TGTGCCAGCAGCTTAACTAGCGCCGACAATGAGCAGTTCTTC.

The genes are TRBV19 and TRBJ2-2; 10 nucleotides agree with TRBD2. Germline trimming cut 4 bases from V and 0 bases from J; bases unmatched to any gene: 5. CDR3 size: 17 residues. Germline CDR1 reads LNHDA; CDR2 reads SQIVND (reference sequence). The DNA of the CDR3 is TGTGCCAGTAGTAGGTCGGGACTAGCGACGAACACCGGGGAGCTGTTTTTT. Amino acid sequence: CASSRSGLATNTGELFF. Variable domain in full (rest from reference TRBV19 and TRBJ2-2): DGGITQSPKYLFRKEGQNVTLSCEQNLNHDAMYWYRQDPGQGLRLIYYSQIVNDFQKGDIAEGYSVSREKKESFPLTVTSAQKNPTAFYLCASSRSGLATNTGELFFGEGSRLTVL.

The J gene is TRBJ2-3, the V gene TRBV9; 7 nucleotides align to TRBD2. The V gene's germline CDR1 is SGDLS and CDR2 YYNGEE. CDR3 length: 15 amino acids. The J segment lost 3 bases and the V segment lost 3 bases, leaving 7 bases of the junction unmatched. The CDR3 nucleotides read TGTGCCAGCAGCGCGTCTAGCGGTATTACAGATACGCAGTATTTT. It is translated as CASSASSGITDTQYF.

The chain uses TRBV2 and TRBJ1-1; 7 nucleotides match TRBD1. The V gene's germline CDR1 is SNHLY and CDR2 FYNNEI. The CDR3 has 12 amino acids. J was trimmed by 11 bases and V by 2 bases; bases with no gene match: 5. Here the CDR3 reads CASSEKGARAFF. The CDR3 DNA sequence: TGTGCCAGCAGTGAAAAGGGGGCTCGGGCTTTCTTT.

In this sample, this clone turned up once. The genes are TRBV7-8 and TRBJ2-5; TRBD1 matches 7 bases. With V trimmed by 7 bases and J by 2 bases, 7 bases remained unmatched. The CDR3 loop spans 14 amino acids. Germline assignment: CDR1 SGHVS and CDR2 FQNEAQ. CDR3 protein: CASILTGYQETQYF. The CDR3 coding sequence is TGTGCCAGCATCCTGACAGGGTATCAAGAGACCCAGTACTTC. The variable domain in full, with the rest retrieved from reference TRBV7-8 and TRBJ2-5, is GAGVSQSPRYKVAKRGQDVALRCDPISGHVSLFWYQQALGQGPEFLTYFQNEAQLDKSGLPSDRFFAERPEGSVSTLKIQRTQQEDSAVYLCASILTGYQETQYFGPGTRLLVL.

The chain employs TRBV10-3 and TRBJ2-5; 8 nucleotides line up with TRBD2. The CDR3 has 18 amino acids. Germline-derived CDR1 and CDR2 are ENHRY and SYGVKD. Unmatched junction bases numbered 11, after V lost 0 bases and J lost 2 bases. In DNA form, the CDR3 reads TGTGCCATCAGTGAGTCCGGCGGGGGGCCCACCCAACAAGAGACCCAGTACTTC. It encodes CAISESGGGPTQQETQYF.

The V call is TRBV30, the J call TRBJ1-4; TRBD1 matches at 9 bases. The V segment lost 0 bases and the J segment 4 bases; nucleotides outside the gene matches: 3. This CDR3 region has 15 residues. From germline, CDR1 is GTSNPN and CDR2 SVGIG (reference sequence). The CDR3 DNA follows: TGTGCCTGGAGTGTACTGGGACAGGGTAATGAAAAACTGTTTTTT. Its translation: CAWSVLGQGNEKLFF. The full variable domain, rest sourced from reference TRBV30 and TRBJ1-4, is SQTIHQWPATLVQPVGSPLSLECTVEGTSNPNLYWYRQAAGRGLQLLFYSVGIGQISSEVPQNLSASRPQDRQFILSSKKLLLSDSGFYLCAWSVLGQGNEKLFFGSGTQLSVL.